This TCR beta chain was obtained from a study of T cells in localized non-small cell lung cancer (dated by TCRdb to 2019 to 2021). Context from the whole study: T cell repertoires of 236 early-stage NSCLC patients were analyzed, with tumors being compared against uninvolved tumor-adjacent lungs. A mean age of about 66 years was recorded for the NSCLC patients, of whom 129 were male and 85 to 110 were female. The cohort comprised around 250 treatment-naïve NSCLC patients with resected, localized lung tumors.

CDR1 is given as SGHNT and CDR2 as YENEEA, both from the germline V gene. Including the terminal cysteine and phenylalanine, the CDR3 comprises 13 residues. The sequence is cut down to CDR3 DNA, 39 bases in frame from base 1. Here V drops 5 bases and J drops 6 bases, and the junction holds 6 bases not matched to any gene. At diagnosis, tumor, uninvolved tumor-adjacent lung and peripheral blood were collected and then preserved as a mix of FFPE and fresh-frozen material. For TCR repertoire profiling, the blood samples were analyzed as peripheral blood mononuclear cells. TCR beta CDR3 regions were sequenced from DNA using the immunoSEQ Assay. Per the source publication's procedure: T cell density was computed as TCR beta template counts normalized to usable DNA estimated by amplifying housekeeping genes. Richness was estimated with the preseqR package, extrapolating to 400,000 templates for PBMC samples and 120,000 templates for tissue samples. Clonality was defined by subtracting Pielou's evenness from one. Tissue-enriched TCRs were identified by differential abundance testing using productive amino-acid clonotypes, minimum total count 5 and alpha 0.1. The Jaccard Index and the Morisita Overlap Index were used to quantify repertoire overlap between compartments. GLIPH clustered TCR beta CDR3s with public tetramer-defined viral CDR3s; viral motifs required at least three viral sequences plus V-gene enrichment. Here the immuneACCESS table is served through TCRdb, limited to in-frame sequences with V and J called. Missing clones are a known gap in these copies; in checked studies unresolved V genes cover under half, and the rest lacks a known reason. From that table come the V and J calls and clone size; the DNA was used to work out D and trimming. The sample data list 43,000 or so clones, and more than 85% of these were observed just once. Over 9.5% of the sample is taken by the ten largest.

General conclusions and limits of the study: The highest T cell clonality was observed in uninvolved tumor-adjacent lung, where clonality exceeded that of tumor, suggesting that antigenic responses were more focused in uninvolved tumor-adjacent lung. A median of 57 of the top 100 tumor clones were detected in paired uninvolved adjacent lung, and some 28 of these tumor clones were also found among the top 100 clones of the paired uninvolved adjacent lung. Higher T cell density in blood was associated with longer overall survival, whereas higher clonality in adjacent lung was associated with shorter survival. Because multi-region tumor sequencing was not done, intratumor heterogeneity could not be ruled out. Since the design was exploratory, TCR variables were selected using unadjusted p-values with no false-discovery rate correction.

Of note for this clone: Its antigen target is currently unknown. There are no base qualities to consult, and no much larger clone falls within one base.

This sequence uses TRBV11-3 and TRBJ1-1; 7 central bases correspond to TRBD1. The source material was PBMCs, sampled before any cancer treatment. The receptor was isolated from a woman aged 35 to 75 with stage II lung adenocarcinoma. Here the CDR3 is given as CASSVTGAAEAFF. The DNA sequence is TGTGCCAGCAGCGTAACAGGGGCCGCTGAAGCTTTCTTT. Supplemented by the reference TRBV11-3 and TRBJ1-1 proteins around the CDR3, the complete variable domain is EAGVVQSPRYKIIEKKQPVAFWCNPISGHNTLYWYLQNLGQGPELLIRYENEEAVDDSQLPKDRFSAERLKGVDSTLKIQPAELGDSAVYLCASSVTGAAEAFFGQGTRLTVV.